A single T cell receptor beta chain is shown here with its context. This specimen belongs to a study of low-dose radiotherapy and immunotherapy resistance in tumors. TRAV- and TRBV-specific primers, spanning alpha and beta chains, primed first-strand cDNA. The authors ran approximately 20 PCR cycles to amplify TCRs with a constant-region primer and V-primer adapter. TCRdb reanalysed the reads using MiXCR and keeps one entry per CDR3 protein. The table shows tens of thousands of distinct CDR3 sequences, with roughly 30% occurring only once. Time point given: before trial treatment. Donors were dosed with nivolumab and ipilimumab; they also received aspirin, low-dose cyclophosphamide and low-dose radiotherapy. V shed 10 bases and J shed 2 bases, with 12 bases lying between them. This CDR3 spans 12 amino acids. The germline V gene has CDR1 ENHRY and CDR2 SYGVKD.

This chain uses TRBV10-3 with TRBJ2-7; D remains unclear. The sequence was collected from a female donor with ovarian cancer. Source: PBMCs, taken before treatment. DNA for the CDR3: TGTGCCACCGGGCGCGACGCCTACGAGCAGTACTTC. It specifies CATGRDAYEQYF.